This T cell receptor (beta chain) originates from a study of blood T cell repertoires in COVID-19. Study context: Acute and convalescent COVID-19 specimens originated in the United States, Italy and Spain.

In the original processing: Scientists estimated how many nucleated cells there were by amplifying reference gene primers. Sequencing used immunoSEQ multiplex PCR; TCRdb keeps in-frame clones, though not all of them. V and J calls and clone size are given by that table; D and trimming were obtained from the DNA. The repertoire holds over 350,000 clones, with around 87% as singletons. This study enrolled people aged about 18 to 95 from roughly 22 US geographic areas. The study assigned cohorts using participant-reported clinical history. Between the trimmed V and J ends, which lost 1 base and 5 bases, there was a span of 9 bases. The germline CDR1 and CDR2 sequences are SGHTA and FQGNSA. This CDR3 has 14 amino acids.

Sequencing was performed on PBMCs or T cells enriched from blood (not recorded which). This clonotype originated in a woman between 45 and 60 years old who had recovered from COVID-19. The J gene is TRBJ2-1, the V gene TRBV7-2; no clear D. The CDR3 reads CASSLEYSHNEQFF. The CDR3 bases are TGTGCCAGCAGCTTAGAGTACAGCCACAATGAGCAGTTCTTC.